This TCR beta chain derives from a study of cytotoxic CD8 clonotypes in ibrutinib-treated CLL (dated by TCRdb to the early 2020s). Turning to the overall study: The cohort was composed of ten to eleven relapsed/refractory and about 15 treatment-naive patients; IGHV unmutated status was identified in 17 patients. Partial responses were observed in approximately 24 patients and complete responses in 2; after a median follow-up of 68 months, remission was maintained in approximately 14 patients and progression was observed in approximately 12. Samples at response were collected after a median of 12 months of treatment, with a range of about 6 to 36 months. An average of about 250,000 productive templates and 94,082 productive rearrangements was obtained per sample. Longitudinal samples were available for about 30% of the 86 trial participants. Cryopreserved peripheral blood mononuclear cells were obtained prior to treatment, at the time of response, and at either disease progression or sustained remission. Every sample from remission and from progressive disease was obtained while the patients were still on ibrutinib.

Note on this clone: It has no known antigen specificity. Qualities for individual bases were not recorded, and no much larger clone is one base off.

The germline V end is reduced by 7 bases and the J end by 0 bases; junction bases left unmatched: 7. Reading the germline V gene gives CDR1 MNHNS and CDR2 SASEGT. Spanning cysteine to phenylalanine, the CDR3 consists of 15 amino acids. Kept here is only the CDR3 DNA, which spans 45 bases and is read in frame from base 1. On a MiSeq, deep resolution sequencing aimed for a depth between 1 in 1 million and 1 in 200,000 T cells, with each clonotype covered 10x on average. The immunoSEQ hsTCRB Kit was used to generate TCR beta libraries. Per the source publication's procedure: The data were analyzed with ImmunoSEQ Analyzer and ImmunoSEQ Data Assistant, and V, D and J gene assignments followed IMGT definitions. Clonality, which ranges from 0 to 1, was calculated by subtracting the normalized Shannon entropy of productive rearrangement frequencies from one. Public clonotype analysis was restricted to overrepresented clonotypes comprising at least 0.05% of each patient's repertoire. Repertoires from 10 to 15 age-matched healthy donors in immuneACCESS were used as clonality controls. TCRdb obtained this table from immuneACCESS and retained in-frame rearrangements with V and J assigned. These tables miss some clones; where compared with another copy, unresolved V genes account for less than half of the shortfall, and the remainder is unexplained. For V, J and clone size, that table is used; D and trimming come from the DNA. The sample has 160,000 or so clones on record, about 84% of them singletons. About 4.5% of the sample is in the top ten clones.

General conclusions and limits of the study: An increase in clonality was observed at ibrutinib response, with clonality remaining stable during sustained remission and falling back toward baseline at progression. Lymph node repertoires were not examined, and the timing of sampling was not matched between patients in sustained remission and those whose disease progressed. Public clonotypes were rare and either shrank or stayed stable during treatment, and the rise in clonality at ibrutinib response reflected expansion of private clonotypes. At baseline, clonality was higher than in age-matched healthy donors and showed a strong correlation with circulating CD8+ T-cell counts.

The label giving this sample's time point can be read as: around 2 years on ibrutinib. For TCR beta library preparation, roughly 2.2 micrograms of genomic DNA were isolated from cryopreserved PBMCs. Longitudinal blood samples from CLL patients on ibrutinib monotherapy underwent high-throughput TCR beta sequencing. The patients took part in an open-label, single-center phase 2 trial of ibrutinib monotherapy. The chain employs TRBV6-1 and TRBJ2-7; TRBD1 lines up with 9 middle nucleotides. The source material was PBMCs, sampled after 24 months of ibrutinib treatment. This sequence was found in a human donor with chronic lymphocytic leukemia. The nucleotide sequence is given as TGTGCCAGCATTACCGGGACAGGGTACTCCTACGAGCAGTACTTC. Translation gives CASITGTGYSYEQYF.